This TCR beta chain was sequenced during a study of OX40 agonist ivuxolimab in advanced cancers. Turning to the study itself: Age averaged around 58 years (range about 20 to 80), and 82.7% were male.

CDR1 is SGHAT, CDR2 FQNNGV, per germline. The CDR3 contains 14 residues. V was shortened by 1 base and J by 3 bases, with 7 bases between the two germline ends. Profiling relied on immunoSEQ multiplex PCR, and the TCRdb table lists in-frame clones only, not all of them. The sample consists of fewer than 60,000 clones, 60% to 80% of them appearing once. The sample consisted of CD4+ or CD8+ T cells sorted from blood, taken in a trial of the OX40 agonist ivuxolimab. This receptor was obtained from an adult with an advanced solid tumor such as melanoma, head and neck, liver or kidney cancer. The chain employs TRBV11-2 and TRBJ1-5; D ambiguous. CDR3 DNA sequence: TGTGCCAGCAGCTTAGTACCGTTCAATCAGCCCCAGCATTTT. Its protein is CASSLVPFNQPQHF.